These 30 T cell receptor beta chains originate from one sample sequenced in a study of siplizumab effects on memory and regulatory T cells. TCRdb's table, derived via immunoSEQ multiplex PCR, lists solely in-frame clones and lacks some. The sample records more than 85,000 clones, 93% being singletons. Sequencing input: CD4+ T cells sorted from blood. These TCRs come from a human donor in good health.

This chain joins TRBV4-2 and TRBJ1-1, with TRBD1 matching over 7 bases. This CDR3 comprises 12 residues. From germline, CDR1 is LGHNA and CDR2 YNFKEQ. V was pared by 6 bases and J by 6 bases, with 4 bases of the junction left unmatched. As DNA, the CDR3 is TGTGCCAGCAGTTATACAGGGGCTGAAGCTTTCTTT. It translates to CASSYTGAEAFF.

The chain recombines TRBV9 with TRBJ1-4; D may be TRBD1 (6 bases). Germline CDR1 reads SGDLS; CDR2 reads YYNGEE. The CDR3 consists of 16 residues. V was cut by 0 bases and J by 7 bases, with 16 bases left in between. The CDR3 sequence is CASSVASGGLGEKLFF. The CDR3 DNA reads as TGTGCCAGCAGCGTAGCAAGTGGGGGCTTAGGTGAAAAACTGTTTTTT.

The chain links TRBV4-1 to TRBJ2-5; D perhaps matches TRBD2 (5 bases). The CDR3 sequence is 12 residues long. Germline V gene sequence: CDR1 MGHRA, CDR2 YSYEKL. V gave up 4 bases and J gave up 5 bases, with 8 bases separating them. This chain's CDR3 is CASSPRGETQYF. The CDR3 DNA is TGCGCCAGCAGCCCCCGAGGGGAGACCCAGTACTTC.

The V call is TRBV2, the J call TRBJ2-7; D is unresolved. Looked up from germline, CDR1 is SNHLY and CDR2 is FYNNEI. Trimming pared 6 bases from V and 5 bases from J, leaving 20 bases between. There are 15 residues in the CDR3. As DNA, the CDR3 is TGTGCCAGCAGACCTCTGCTGCTCGCGCCTCACGAGCAGTACTTC. Protein sequence: CASRPLLLAPHEQYF.

The V call is TRBV4-2, the J call TRBJ2-5, with 9 bases lining up with TRBD2. CDR1 is LGHNA and CDR2 is YNFKEQ in the germline V gene. The CDR3 runs 16 residues. V gave up 0 bases and J gave up 5 bases; unmatched junction bases: 7. In nucleotides, the CDR3 is TGTGCCAGCAGCCAAGATTGGCGGGGGGGCGTGGAGACCCAGTACTTC. Translating it yields CASSQDWRGGVETQYF.

The CDR3 region is CALSGTGRIRVGYTF. The DNA for the CDR3 is TGTGCCTTATCCGGGACAGGGCGGATTCGGGTTGGCTACACCTTC. V usage is TRBV30 and J usage is TRBJ1-2, with 9 bases lining up with TRBD1. The length of the CDR3 is 15 residues. Per the germline V gene, CDR1 is GTSNPN and CDR2 is SVGIG (reference sequence). V gave up 7 bases and J gave up 7 bases; unmatched junction bases: 16.

In the case of this clone: The same CDR3 arises from other DNA sequences in this sample as well. This rearrangement joins TRBV5-1 to TRBJ2-3; unclear D gene. V was clipped by 3 bases and J by 5 bases, with 7 bases between them. Germline V CDR1 and CDR2: SGHRS, YFSETQ. The CDR3 contains 12 residues. CDR3 sequence (DNA): TGCGCCAGCAGCTCGGTTGGAGATACGCAGTATTTT. This encodes CASSSVGDTQYF.

The table lists this clone with a few counts. The V call is TRBV6-5, the J call TRBJ1-2, with 7 bases lining up with TRBD1. V was clipped by 5 bases and J by 7 bases; unmatched bases: 4. The V gene's germline CDR1 is MNHEY and CDR2 SVGAGI. This CDR3 has 12 residues. The CDR3 region is CASSNRGSGYTF. The CDR3 region has the DNA TGTGCCAGCAGTAACAGGGGTTCTGGCTACACCTTC.

The rearrangement joins TRBV18 to TRBJ1-5; 7 positions match TRBD1. Germline V gives CDR1 KGHSH, CDR2 LQKENI. The CDR3 has 16 residues. Losses at the gene ends were 3 bases for V and 4 bases for J; bases not matched to a gene: 9. CDR3 protein: CASSPGTARLNQPQHF. Here the CDR3 DNA reads TGTGCCAGCTCACCGGGGACAGCCCGCCTAAATCAGCCCCAGCATTTT.

The chain has TRBV30 and TRBJ1-1; tentative D call: TRBD1 (5 bases). The germline V gene encodes CDR1 GTSNPN and CDR2 SVGIG (reference sequence). The CDR3 consists of 13 residues. V was pared by 2 bases and J by 3 bases, with 10 bases between. CDR3 sequence: CAWSSRGDTEAFF. The CDR3 coding sequence is TGTGCCTGGAGTTCAAGGGGTGACACTGAAGCTTTCTTT.

The rearrangement joins TRBV11-2 to TRBJ1-1; a possible D gene is TRBD1 (5 bases). The CDR3 extends over 14 amino acids. Trimming shortened V by 0 bases and J by 7 bases, and 12 bases separated the two germline ends. In germline, CDR1 is SGHAT, CDR2 FQNNGV. In DNA, the CDR3 is TGTGCCAGCAGCTTAGATCAAGGGGTGGGTGAAGCTTTCTTT. Residues: CASSLDQGVGEAFF.

The V and J genes are TRBV7-2 and TRBJ2-5; 9 bases map to TRBD1. The CDR3 has 16 residues. V lost 0 bases, J lost 1 base, and 3 bases stayed unmatched. CDR1 SGHTA and CDR2 FQGNSA come from the germline V gene. The CDR3 loop is CASSLAPGQGQETQYF. The CDR3 DNA sequence: TGTGCCAGCAGCTTAGCCCCGGGACAGGGCCAAGAGACCCAGTACTTC.

This clone was seen once. The chain carries TRBV6-6 and TRBJ2-7; possible D gene TRBD2, 5 bases. Trimming stripped 8 bases from V and 5 bases from J, with 13 bases between. This CDR3 has 12 amino acids. From germline, CDR1 is MNHNY and CDR2 SVGAGI (reference sequence). The CDR3 region is CASGRAGHEQYF. The CDR3 DNA reads as TGTGCCAGCGGTCGGGCGGGTCACGAGCAGTACTTC.

This sequence joins TRBV29-1 and TRBJ1-2; TRBD1 might be the D (6 bases). CDR3 length equals 14 residues. With 5 bases removed from V and 5 bases from J, the gap between germline ends came to 18 bases. Germline V lookup: CDR1 SQVTM, CDR2 ANQGSEA. The CDR3 loop reads CSVLTRGARYGYTF. In DNA form, the CDR3 reads TGCAGCGTTCTAACCAGGGGCGCGAGGTATGGCTACACCTTC.

The rearrangement uses TRBV6-5 and TRBJ1-2, with unresolved D. The CDR3 is made up of 13 amino acids. The ends were cut back, 2 bases at V and 8 bases at J, with 12 bases in the middle. The germline V gene has CDR1 MNHEY and CDR2 SVGAGI. The chain's CDR3 is CASSYRGRPGYTF. The CDR3 bases are TGTGCCAGCAGTTACCGCGGGAGACCGGGCTACACCTTC.

The chain employs TRBV5-5 and TRBJ2-7; D perhaps matches TRBD1 (7 bases). The ends were cut back, 4 bases at V and 3 bases at J, with 17 bases in the middle. Germline assignment: CDR1 SGHKS and CDR2 YYEKEE (reference sequence). The CDR3 is 15 amino acids. CDR3 sequence (DNA): TGTGCCAGCAGCAGGGGGCAGGGGGGAGGCTACGAGCAGTACTTC. Protein product: CASSRGQGGGYEQYF.

The chain recombines TRBV7-6 with TRBJ2-7; D gene unclear. Germline CDR1 reads SGHVS; CDR2 reads FNYEAQ. There are 12 residues in the CDR3. Deletions cut 4 bases from V and 1 base from J, with 5 bases between. The CDR3 DNA reads as TGTGCCAGCAGCTCGTTGTCCTACGAGCAGTACTTC. It yields the protein CASSSLSYEQYF.

The chain couples TRBV7-3 to TRBJ1-1; no reliable D call. The V end lost 2 bases, the J end lost 5 bases, and 9 bases lay between the germline ends. In germline, CDR1 is SGHTA, CDR2 FQGTGA. There are 13 residues in the CDR3. CDR3 in amino acids: CASSLGLATEAFF. CDR3 DNA sequence: TGTGCCAGCAGCTTAGGCCTCGCTACTGAAGCTTTCTTT.

The CDR3 sequence: CASRRTGGSGTEAFF. The CDR3 nucleotides read TGTGCCAGCAGACGGACAGGGGGCTCGGGCACTGAAGCTTTCTTT. The chain uses TRBV7-2 and TRBJ1-1, with TRBD1 matching 11 bases. This CDR3 region has 15 residues. J was trimmed by 4 bases and V by 6 bases; bases with no gene match: 7. Germline V lookup: CDR1 SGHTA, CDR2 FQGNSA.

The chain has TRBV4-1 and TRBJ1-4, with TRBD1 as a possible D gene (6 bases). This CDR3 is 15 amino acids long. The V and J ends lost 0 bases and 7 bases respectively, with 12 bases between them. CDR1 MGHRA and CDR2 YSYEKL come from the germline V gene. CDR3 loop: CASSQDTGLAEKLFF. The CDR3 DNA follows: TGCGCCAGCAGCCAAGACACAGGGTTGGCTGAAAAACTGTTTTTT.

The chain carries TRBV2 and TRBJ1-1, with no clear D. Trimming removed 2 bases at V and 0 bases at J, with 7 bases between. CDR1 SNHLY and CDR2 FYNNEI come from the germline V gene. There are 14 residues in the CDR3. The CDR3 bases are TGTGCCAGCAGTGAACAGCTTCTGAACACTGAAGCTTTCTTT. It encodes CASSEQLLNTEAFF.

This chain links TRBV27 with TRBJ2-6; 7 bases fit TRBD2. Germline values: CDR1 MNHEY, CDR2 SMNVEV (reference sequence). J was trimmed by 0 bases and V by 6 bases; bases with no gene match: 8. The CDR3 runs to 17 residues. The CDR3 here is CASSETGGLSGANVLTF. The CDR3 nucleotides read TGTGCCAGCAGCGAGACGGGGGGTCTCTCTGGGGCCAACGTCCTGACTTTC.

The chain is built from TRBV6-1 and TRBJ2-3; 9 bases are a match to TRBD1. Germline V CDR1 and CDR2: MNHNS, SASEGT. J gave up 3 bases and V 8 bases, and 9 bases lay outside the gene matches. The CDR3 length is 15 residues. The CDR3 is CASAHRTGETDTQYF. CDR3 sequence (DNA): TGTGCCAGCGCTCATAGGACAGGGGAAACAGATACGCAGTATTTT.

The rearrangement uses TRBV7-3 and TRBJ1-1; TRBD1 might be the D (5 bases). CDR1 SGHTA and CDR2 FQGTGA come from the germline V gene. CDR3 length: 13 residues. The V and J ends lost 5 bases and 7 bases respectively, with 14 bases between them. CDR3 protein: CASSEQEYGEAFF. DNA for the CDR3: TGTGCCAGCAGCGAACAGGAATACGGTGAAGCTTTCTTT. The whole variable domain, remainder taken from reference TRBV7-3 and TRBJ1-1, is GAGVSQTPSNKVTEKGKYVELRCDPISGHTALYWYRQSLGQGPEFLIYFQGTGAADDSGLPNDRFFAVRPEGSVSTLKIQRTERGDSAVYLCASSEQEYGEAFFGQGTRLTVV.

The chain uses TRBV14 and TRBJ2-3, with D unresolved. The length of the CDR3 is 14 residues. V dropped 0 bases and J dropped 4 bases, with 8 bases sitting between them. Germline V gene lookup returns CDR1 SGHDN and CDR2 FVKESK. CDR3 in amino acids: CASSQDRSADTQYF. The CDR3 DNA reads as TGTGCCAGCAGCCAAGATAGGAGTGCAGATACGCAGTATTTT.

CDR3 DNA: TGTGCCAGCAGCCGGGGGGGGACCGGGGAGCTGTTTTTT. It translates to CASSRGGTGELFF. The chain joins TRBV11-3 to TRBJ2-2, with 8 bases fitting TRBD2. CDR1 is SGHNT and CDR2 is YENEEA in the germline V gene. The ends lost 5 bases at V and 5 bases at J; junction bases unmatched: 1. The CDR3 is made up of 13 amino acids.

The chain has TRBV10-3 and TRBJ1-1, with no clear D. The V end lost 0 bases, the J end lost 11 bases, and 10 bases lay between the germline ends. Germline V lookup: CDR1 ENHRY, CDR2 SYGVKD. The length of the CDR3 is 12 residues. CDR3 in DNA: TGTGCCATCAGTGAGTCGTCGGGAGGGGCTTTCTTT. It specifies CAISESSGGAFF.

The chain links TRBV30 to TRBJ1-1; possibly TRBD1 for D (5 bases). The V end lost 4 bases, the J end lost 2 bases, and 11 bases lay between the germline ends. Germline lookup yields CDR1 GTSNPN and CDR2 SVGIG (reference sequence). The length of the CDR3 is 13 residues. The chain's CDR3 is CAWTGQANTEAFF. CDR3 bases: TGTGCCTGGACGGGGCAGGCCAACACTGAAGCTTTCTTT.

The chain uses TRBV4-2 and TRBJ1-2; 7 bases line up with TRBD1. The CDR3 extends over 15 amino acids. The germline gives CDR1 LGHNA, CDR2 YNFKEQ. The V and J ends lost 0 bases and 2 bases, in that order; junction bases with no gene match: 3. CDR3 amino acids: CASSQDQGGNYGYTF. CDR3 nucleotides: TGTGCCAGCAGCCAAGACCAGGGGGGGAACTATGGCTACACCTTC.

This clone appeared a single time. The V gene is TRBV6-4, the J gene TRBJ1-1, with D possibly matching TRBD1 (5 bases). V lost 6 bases to trimming and J lost 1 base, with 9 bases between them. The CDR3 runs 13 residues. Germline V lookup: CDR1 MRHNA, CDR2 SNTAGT. CDR3 sequence reads: CASRVGANTEAFF. The CDR3 region has the DNA TGTGCCAGCAGGGTCGGGGCGAACACTGAAGCTTTCTTT.